A selection of T cell receptor beta chains follows, all from one sample in a study of blood T cells in healthy people across ages. A single record per CDR3 protein comes from TCRdb applying MiXCR to the 5' RACE reads. The sample yields 650,000 to 800,000 distinct CDR3 sequences, about 51% seen once. Sequences were obtained from blood. These receptors originate from an elderly woman in good health. Each CDR3 is given with its conserved first and last residue. A D gene is named only where the DNA matches it firmly. Clone sizes are given selectively: once, few, many, or a class where the clone is expanded.

clone_size	v_call	j_call	d_call	cdr3_nt	cdr3_aa
-	TRBV7-2	TRBJ1-2	-	TGTGCCAGCAGCTACCCCCCCCACGTCAGGCACTATGGCTACACCTTC	CASSYPPHVRHYGYTF
-	TRBV2	TRBJ2-1	-	TGTGCCAGCAGTGAAGACTCCTCCTACAAGGAGCAGTTCTTC	CASSEDSSYKEQFF
-	TRBV10-3	TRBJ1-5	-	TGTGCCATCAGTGAGTCGGTACAGCCCCAGCATTTT	CAISESVQPQHF
many	TRBV12-3/TRBV12-4	TRBJ1-2	-	TGTGCCAGCAGTTTTCCCCCAGGGCAGGATGGCTACACCTTC	CASSFPPGQDGYTF
-	TRBV2	TRBJ2-4	-	TGTGCCAGCAGTTCCCCGACTAGTCGAAACATTCAGTACTTC	CASSSPTSRNIQYF
many	TRBV20-1	TRBJ2-3	-	TGCAGTGCGAGGGCGCACACAGATACGCAGTATTTT	CSARAHTDTQYF
few	TRBV5-1	TRBJ2-1	TRBD2	TGCGCCAGCAGCAGTATGACTAGCGGGGGGTACAATGAGCAGTTCTTC	CASSSMTSGGYNEQFF
many	TRBV12-3/TRBV12-4	TRBJ2-1	-	TGTGCCAGCAGTTTGGCTAACGGGGCCTACAATGAGCAGTTCTTC	CASSLANGAYNEQFF
many	TRBV12-3/TRBV12-4	TRBJ2-7	TRBD1	TGTGCCAGCACCCAACAGGGGACCTCATTGCAAACCTACGAGCAGTACTTC	CASTQQGTSLQTYEQYF
many	TRBV24-1	TRBJ2-1	-	TGTGCCAGCGGCGGATCCTCCTACAATGAGCAGTTCTTC	CASGGSSYNEQFF
many	TRBV4-1	TRBJ1-4	-	TGCGCCAGCAGCCAGTTTCCCACAGCGTCAACTAATGAAAAACTGTTTTTT	CASSQFPTASTNEKLFF
-	TRBV24-1	TRBJ2-1	-	TGTGCCACCAGTGCCTGGGCAGGAGGAAGGGCCTACAATGAGCAGTTCTTC	CATSAWAGGRAYNEQFF
-	TRBV3-1	TRBJ2-5	-	TGTGCCAGCACTATAGGCGGAAGTCCTCAAGGGACCCAGTACTTC	CASTIGGSPQGTQYF
many	TRBV6-2/TRBV6-3	TRBJ2-7	-	TGTGCCAGCAGTTACTCGATGGGGGCGGGATCTTACGAGCAGTACTTC	CASSYSMGAGSYEQYF
-	TRBV10-3	TRBJ2-3	-	TGTGCCATCAGTGAATATGACAGGTCCGGCACAGATACGCAGTATTTT	CAISEYDRSGTDTQYF
few	TRBV12-3/TRBV12-4	TRBJ1-5	-	TGTGCCAGCCACGACACCGGGGGGAGTCAGCCCCAGCATTTT	CASHDTGGSQPQHF
-	TRBV12-3/TRBV12-4	TRBJ2-4	TRBD1	TGTGCCAGCACCGACAGGGTAGACATTCAGTACTTC	CASTDRVDIQYF
many	TRBV4-2	TRBJ2-7	TRBD1	TGTGCCAGCAGCCAAGAACAGGGGGCCCTATCATACGAGCAGTACTTC	CASSQEQGALSYEQYF
many	TRBV6-6	TRBJ1-5	-	TGTGCCAGCAGCCGCGGGGGGGTTGGTCAGCCCCAGCATTTT	CASSRGGVGQPQHF
many	TRBV7-3	TRBJ2-3	-	TGTGCCAGCAGCCACCCAAATAGTGTGCAGTATTTT	CASSHPNSVQYF
few	TRBV5-1	TRBJ1-1	-	TGCGCCAGCAAACGTTCTGTGAACACTGAAGCTTTCTTT	CASKRSVNTEAFF
once	TRBV29-1	TRBJ2-3	-	TGCAGCGTTGAATTGGCAGGGTTGAGCACAGATACGCAGTATTTT	CSVELAGLSTDTQYF
-	TRBV4-2	TRBJ1-6	-	TGTGCCAGCAGCCGAGTGTTACAGACCTCACCCCTCCACTTT	CASSRVLQTSPLHF
-	TRBV3-1	TRBJ2-7	-	TGTGCCAGCAGCCAAGACCCTTCCCTTCGATACGAGCAGTACTTC	CASSQDPSLRYEQYF
few	TRBV19	TRBJ1-1	-	TGTGCCAGTAGTATTCCTCAGCAGGGGAAACTAATGAACACTGAAGCTTTCTTT	CASSIPQQGKLMNTEAFF
-	TRBV4-3	TRBJ2-1	-	TGCGCCAGCAGCCAAGACGGAACCAACAATGAGCAGTTCTTC	CASSQDGTNNEQFF
medium-sized	TRBV6-6	TRBJ2-7	-	TGTGCCAGTAGGGGGAGCGGCGAGCAGTACTTC	CASRGSGEQYF
-	TRBV24-1	TRBJ2-6	TRBD2	TGTGCCACCAGTGATTCTGGGGGGGACTCTGGGGCCAACGTCCTGACTTTC	CATSDSGGDSGANVLTF
-	TRBV3-1	TRBJ1-1	-	TGTGCCAGCAGCCAAGATTGGGGGATAAACACTGAAGCTTTCTTT	CASSQDWGINTEAFF
-	TRBV29-1	TRBJ1-1	TRBD1	TGCAGCGTTGATACCGGGACAGGGCCCACTGAAGCTTTCTTT	CSVDTGTGPTEAFF
-	TRBV20-1	TRBJ2-4	-	TGCAGTGCTAGAGATCGGAGGAGAGCCAAAAACATTCAGTACTTC	CSARDRRRAKNIQYF
-	TRBV14	TRBJ1-1	-	TGTGCCAGCAGCCAAGATTACCACCGACATGGTGACACTGAAGCTTTCTTT	CASSQDYHRHGDTEAFF
many	TRBV11-2	TRBJ1-1	-	TGTGCCAGCAGCACCGACAGGCCCACTGAAGCTTTCTTT	CASSTDRPTEAFF
few	TRBV5-1	TRBJ2-3	-	TGCGCCAGCAGCAATGGGGGCGCGGATACGCAGTATTTT	CASSNGGADTQYF
-	TRBV7-2	TRBJ2-1	TRBD2	TGTGCCAGCAGCAAATCCGGGACTAAATACAATGAGCAGTTCTTC	CASSKSGTKYNEQFF
-	TRBV7-3	TRBJ2-5	-	TGTGCCAGCAGCCCGCAGGGGAGAATTCAAGAGACCCAGTACTTC	CASSPQGRIQETQYF
-	TRBV5-1	TRBJ2-1	TRBD2	TGCGCCAGCAGCTTGGTGAGCACTAGCGGAAACAATGAGCAGTTCTTC	CASSLVSTSGNNEQFF
-	TRBV20-1	TRBJ2-7	-	TGCAGTGCCTCGGACAGAACTACCTCCTACGAGCAGTACTTC	CSASDRTTSYEQYF
-	TRBV20-1	TRBJ1-5	-	TGCAGTGCTAGAGTTGTTTTTTGGGGGATGCCATTCCGGTGCCATCAGCCCCAGCATTTT	CSARVVFWGMPFRCHQPQHF
-	TRBV7-8	TRBJ2-5	-	TGTGCCAGCAGCCCCGATGATGGGAGGACCCAGTACTTC	CASSPDDGRTQYF
many	TRBV5-6	TRBJ2-1	TRBD2	TGTGCCAGCAGCTCGGTAGCGGGCCGCGCCTACAATGAGCAGTTCTTC	CASSSVAGRAYNEQFF
-	TRBV5-4	TRBJ2-7	TRBD2	TGTGCCAGCAGCTCGACGACTAGCGCGTCCTACGAGCAGTACTTC	CASSSTTSASYEQYF
-	TRBV29-1	TRBJ2-1	-	TGCAGCGTTGACTTCCTAGCGCGACAATACAATGAGCAGTTCTTC	CSVDFLARQYNEQFF
-	TRBV20-1	TRBJ2-5	TRBD2	TGCAGTGCTAGCGGCGGCGGGAGGATAACCTACAATGAGCAGTACTTC	CSASGGGRITYNEQYF
many	TRBV6-5	TRBJ1-2	-	TGTGCCAGCAGTTACTTAGGGGCCCTCGGGTTCACCTTC	CASSYLGALGFTF
few	TRBV20-1	TRBJ1-5	TRBD1	TGCAGTGCTGACAGGGGGGGCCAGCCCCAGCATTTT	CSADRGGQPQHF
once	TRBV12-5	TRBJ2-1	-	TGTGCTAGTGGTGGAGGAGAGCCCAACAATGAGCAGTTCTTC	CASGGGEPNNEQFF
-	TRBV6-2/TRBV6-3	TRBJ1-1	-	TGTGCCAGCAGTTACTGGACCGGGGAGGGCTGGCGAACTGAAGCTTTCTTT	CASSYWTGEGWRTEAFF
-	TRBV12-3/TRBV12-4	TRBJ2-2	-	TGTGCCAGCAGTTTGGAAGGGGCACGTTGGACCGGGGAGCTGTTTTTT	CASSLEGARWTGELFF
-	TRBV7-2	TRBJ2-5	TRBD1	TGTGCCAGCAGCTCTAACAGGGGGTCAGAGACCCAGTACTTC	CASSSNRGSETQYF
-	TRBV11-2	TRBJ2-3	-	TGTGCCAGCAGCCTAACCCCCGGGACTTTTAGCACAGATACGCAGTATTTT	CASSLTPGTFSTDTQYF
many	TRBV20-1	TRBJ2-3	-	TGCAGTGCTAGAGTCGTTGGGAGGTTGACAGATACGCAGTATTTT	CSARVVGRLTDTQYF
-	TRBV6-5	TRBJ2-7	-	TGTGCCGGCAGTCAGGGTGGGACCGATTACGAGCAGTACTTC	CAGSQGGTDYEQYF